These T cell receptor beta chains were read from a single sample in a study of identical twins. TCRdb itself ran the 5' RACE reads through MiXCR, one entry per CDR3 protein. The sample has 420,000 or so distinct CDR3 sequences; less than 20% are singletons. The sequenced sample consisted of naive T cells sorted from blood. Every receptor here comes from a man aged 50-60 years in good health. Each CDR3 is given with its conserved first and last residue. Each record gives: J gene, V gene, D gene, clone size, CDR3 DNA, CDR3 protein. A D gene is named only where the DNA matches it firmly. Clone size appears in some rows only: once, few, many, or a class for an expanded clone.

>TRBJ2-5|TRBV12-3/TRBV12-4|-|-
TGTGCCAGCAGCCCCTCCGAGGGCCAGGAGACCCAGTACTTC
CASSPSEGQETQYF
>TRBJ2-1|TRBV12-3/TRBV12-4|TRBD1|-
TGTGCCAGCAGTACGAACAGGGGGCGTTTAGGCAATGAGCAGTTCTTC
CASSTNRGRLGNEQFF
>TRBJ1-6|TRBV10-3|-|few
TGTGCCATCAAAGAGGGGCGGAATTCACCCCTCCACTTT
CAIKEGRNSPLHF
>TRBJ2-5|TRBV7-7|-|few
TGTGCCAGCAGCTCCGGGGGACAGTCCCTCCAAGAGACCCAGTACTTC
CASSSGGQSLQETQYF
>TRBJ2-7|TRBV12-3/TRBV12-4|TRBD1|many
TGTGCCAGCGGGACAGGGGGTCCCTACGAGCAGTACTTC
CASGTGGPYEQYF
>TRBJ2-7|TRBV11-1|TRBD1|many
TGTGCCAGCACCCCACTCGGACAGGGGGATGTCGAGCAGTACTTC
CASTPLGQGDVEQYF
>TRBJ2-7|TRBV11-2|TRBD1|many
TGTGCCAGCAGCTTTTCACAGGGGGTCTACGAGCAGTACTTC
CASSFSQGVYEQYF
>TRBJ2-7|TRBV27|TRBD2|many
TGTGCCAGCAGTAACGGGAGGGCCTACGAGCAGTACTTC
CASSNGRAYEQYF
>TRBJ2-7|TRBV20-1|TRBD1|-
TGCAGTGCTCGCAAACGGACAGGGGAAAAGTACTTC
CSARKRTGEKYF
>TRBJ2-7|TRBV4-1|-|-
TGCGCCAGCAGCCAAGATCGGAAGGGGGGGTCCTTCTACGAGCAGTACTTC
CASSQDRKGGSFYEQYF
>TRBJ2-7|TRBV5-1|-|many
TGCGCCAGCAGCTTGTCTGCGACAGATCTCTCCTACGAGCAGTACTTC
CASSLSATDLSYEQYF
>TRBJ2-4|TRBV5-6|-|many
TGTGCCAGCAGCTTGGCCAGGGCAGGTCTAGCCAAAAACATTCAGTACTTC
CASSLARAGLAKNIQYF
>TRBJ2-3|TRBV7-9|-|-
TGTGCCAGCAGCTTTCTGATTCCAGATACGCAGTATTTT
CASSFLIPDTQYF
>TRBJ2-7|TRBV10-3|-|many
TGTGCCATCAGTGAGAACACCCCCTACGAGCAGTACTTC
CAISENTPYEQYF
>TRBJ2-1|TRBV25-1|TRBD2|many
TGTGCCAGCAGTCCTGGGGGGGGTAATGAGCAGTTCTTC
CASSPGGGNEQFF
>TRBJ2-1|TRBV25-1|-|few
TGTGCCAGCAGTGATCAGACAGGAAGGGAAAATGAGCAGTTCTTC
CASSDQTGRENEQFF
>TRBJ2-3|TRBV25-1|-|many
TGTGCCAGCAGTGAACAGGCACCAGATACGCAGTATTTT
CASSEQAPDTQYF
>TRBJ1-5|TRBV20-1|-|-
TGCAGTGCTAGGGAGGACATACGAAATCAGCCCCAGCATTTT
CSAREDIRNQPQHF
>TRBJ2-3|TRBV28|-|many
TGTGCCAGCAGTTTAGTAGTAGGGAGCACAGATACGCAGTATTTT
CASSLVVGSTDTQYF
>TRBJ2-5|TRBV7-2|-|many
TGTGCCAGCAGCTCCGCGGCAGGGCACGGAGAGACCCAGTACTTC
CASSSAAGHGETQYF
>TRBJ2-5|TRBV23-1|TRBD1|few
TGCGCCAGCAGTCAATCGTCGCATCGGACAGGGCAAGAGACCCAGTACTTC
CASSQSSHRTGQETQYF
>TRBJ2-7|TRBV10-3|TRBD2|many
TGTGCCGGTCTCGGGGGGGGCCCGGGGATAGCGCAATCCTACGAGCAGTACTTC
CAGLGGGPGIAQSYEQYF
>TRBJ2-7|TRBV6-6|-|few
TGTGCCAGCAGTTATAGGCGGATCGAGCAGTACTTC
CASSYRRIEQYF
>TRBJ2-3|TRBV10-1|-|many
TGCGCCAGCAGTGAGTCCCTGACAGATACGCAGTATTTT
CASSESLTDTQYF
>TRBJ2-2|TRBV27|TRBD1|-
TGTGCCAGCAGTCTCTGGACAGGGGGCTTGGGGGAGCTGTTTTTT
CASSLWTGGLGELFF
>TRBJ1-1|TRBV29-1|TRBD1|few
TGCAGCGTTGTCCGACAGGGGAGCACGAACACTGAAGCTTTCTTT
CSVVRQGSTNTEAFF
>TRBJ1-1|TRBV29-1|-|many
TGCAGCGTCCAGGGGCCCACTGAAGCTTTCTTT
CSVQGPTEAFF
>TRBJ2-7|TRBV30|-|many
TGTGCCTGGAGCCCCCACAGGGACGAGCAGTACTTC
CAWSPHRDEQYF
>TRBJ2-5|TRBV10-3|TRBD2|-
TGTGCCATCAGTGACCGGGGGGGGCGTCGGGAGACCCAGTACTTC
CAISDRGGRRETQYF
>TRBJ2-4|TRBV20-1|-|many
TGCAGTGCTAGAGATCTCTCAGGCAATAACATTCAGTACTTC
CSARDLSGNNIQYF
>TRBJ2-3|TRBV20-1|TRBD2|-
TGCAGTGCTGAAAATAGCGGGGGTCCCTCCACAGATACGCAGTATTTT
CSAENSGGPSTDTQYF
>TRBJ1-2|TRBV6-2/TRBV6-3|-|many
TGTGCCAGCAGTTACGGGTACGTCGGAGGCTACACCTTC
CASSYGYVGGYTF
>TRBJ2-4|TRBV4-3|TRBD2|many
TGCGCCAGCAGCCAAGACCCGGGACTAGCGGGTACTCTAGCCAAAAACATTCAGTACTTC
CASSQDPGLAGTLAKNIQYF
>TRBJ2-7|TRBV5-1|TRBD1|few
TGCGCCAGCAGCCCCGAGGGGGACAGGGTATCCGAGCAGTACTTC
CASSPEGDRVSEQYF
>TRBJ2-4|TRBV5-1|-|many
TGCGCCAGCCCCCGCTTAGCCAAAAACATTCAGTACTTC
CASPRLAKNIQYF
>TRBJ1-2|TRBV6-6|-|-
TGTGCCAGCAGTCGGCCCTTAGTGGATGGCTACACCTTC
CASSRPLVDGYTF
>TRBJ1-1|TRBV29-1|TRBD1|many
TGCAGCGTAGACAGGGTTCTTAACACTGAAGCTTTCTTT
CSVDRVLNTEAFF
>TRBJ2-7|TRBV6-2/TRBV6-3|TRBD2|many
TGTGCCAGCGGGACTAGCGTCTCCTACGAGCAGTACTTC
CASGTSVSYEQYF
>TRBJ2-2|TRBV10-3|-|-
TGTGCCATCAGTGAGTCTTTAGCCGTGGTGTATTTGGAGCTGTTTTTT
CAISESLAVVYLELFF
>TRBJ1-4|TRBV7-9|TRBD1|-
TGTGCCAGCAGCAGTACCCTTTCGGACAGGGATGAAAAACTGTTTTTT
CASSSTLSDRDEKLFF
>TRBJ2-7|TRBV5-1|-|-
TGCGCCAGCAGCTTTCTATCAGGCAGAGACCCCTACGAGCAGTACTTC
CASSFLSGRDPYEQYF
>TRBJ2-1|TRBV4-3|TRBD2|-
TGCGCCAGCAGCCTTGGACTAGCGGTTTCGAATGAGCAGTTCTTC
CASSLGLAVSNEQFF
>TRBJ2-7|TRBV20-1|TRBD2|many
TGCAGTGCCCTAACCAGGACTAGATTTTTAAACGAGCAGTACTTC
CSALTRTRFLNEQYF
>TRBJ2-5|TRBV7-6|TRBD2|many
TGTGCCAGCAGCCAAGATTCCCCTAGCGGGGGCGCGGAGACCCAGTACTTC
CASSQDSPSGGAETQYF
>TRBJ2-7|TRBV10-3|TRBD2|-
TGTGCCATCCAGGGACTAGCAGACGAGCAGTACTTC
CAIQGLADEQYF
>TRBJ2-7|TRBV15|-|many
TGTGCCACCAGCCCTTTTCGGGGCTACGAGCAGTACTTC
CATSPFRGYEQYF
>TRBJ2-5|TRBV29-1|-|many
TGCAGCGTTGATGGCGGACAAGAGACCCAGTACTTC
CSVDGGQETQYF
>TRBJ2-7|TRBV10-3|-|-
TGTGCCATCAGTGAGACACAGGGCCCCAGCTCCTACGAGCAGTACTTC
CAISETQGPSSYEQYF
>TRBJ2-2|TRBV10-3|TRBD1|many
TGTGCCACCGCGGGACAGGGGGCAACCGGGGAGCTGTTTTTT
CATAGQGATGELFF
>TRBJ1-1|TRBV19|TRBD1|-
TGTGCCAGTAGCTCCCTCTCTACAGGGGTTGAAGCTTTCTTT
CASSSLSTGVEAFF
>TRBJ2-5|TRBV4-2|-|many
TGTGCCAGCAGCCAAGATTCGCTGGACCAAGAGACCCAGTACTTC
CASSQDSLDQETQYF
>TRBJ2-2|TRBV5-1|-|many
TGCGCCAGCAGCTCCCGGCCAGGGAACACCGGGGAGCTGTTTTTT
CASSSRPGNTGELFF
>TRBJ2-3|TRBV10-1|-|-
TGCGCCAGCAGTTCGGGGGCCTCTGGGGATACGCAGTATTTT
CASSSGASGDTQYF
>TRBJ2-3|TRBV5-1|-|-
TGCGCCAGCAGCCCTAACTTACCCGATACGCAGTATTTT
CASSPNLPDTQYF
>TRBJ2-3|TRBV9|-|-
TGTGCCAGCAGCGTAGGGTTCGGTACAGATACGCAGTATTTT
CASSVGFGTDTQYF